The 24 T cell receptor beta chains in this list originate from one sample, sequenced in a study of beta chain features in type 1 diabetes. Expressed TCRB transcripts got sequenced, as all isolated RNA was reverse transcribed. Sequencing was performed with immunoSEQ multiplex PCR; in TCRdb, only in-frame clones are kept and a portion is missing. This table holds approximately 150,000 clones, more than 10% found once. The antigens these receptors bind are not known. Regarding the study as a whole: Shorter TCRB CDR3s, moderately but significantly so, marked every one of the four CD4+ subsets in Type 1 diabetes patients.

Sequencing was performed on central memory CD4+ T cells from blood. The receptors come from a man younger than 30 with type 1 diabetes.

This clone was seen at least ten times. CDR3 amino acids: CASSVFGGARNEQFF. The CDR3 coding sequence is TGTGCCAGCAGCGTATTCGGCGGGGCCAGGAATGAGCAGTTCTTC. The V gene is TRBV9, the J gene TRBJ2-1, with a possible D match to TRBD2 (6 bases). The CDR3 has 15 residues. Germline V gives CDR1 SGDLS, CDR2 YYNGEE. Trimming took off 1 base at V and 7 bases at J, with 15 bases between the two ends.

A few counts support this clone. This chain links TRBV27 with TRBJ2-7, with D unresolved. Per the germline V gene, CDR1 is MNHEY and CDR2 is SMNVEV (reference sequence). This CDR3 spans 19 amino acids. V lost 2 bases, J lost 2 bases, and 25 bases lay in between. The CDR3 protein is CASSLNPPGLLTSAYEQYF. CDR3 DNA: TGTGCCAGCAGTTTAAACCCCCCGGGCTTATTGACCTCCGCCTACGAGCAGTACTTC.

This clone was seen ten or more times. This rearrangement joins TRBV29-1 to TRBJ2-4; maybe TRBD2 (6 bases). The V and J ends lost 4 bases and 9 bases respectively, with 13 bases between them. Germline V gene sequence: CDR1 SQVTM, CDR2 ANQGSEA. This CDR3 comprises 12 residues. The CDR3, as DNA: TGCAGCGTTGTGGGGGGATTCGGCATTCAGTACTTC. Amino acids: CSVVGGFGIQYF.

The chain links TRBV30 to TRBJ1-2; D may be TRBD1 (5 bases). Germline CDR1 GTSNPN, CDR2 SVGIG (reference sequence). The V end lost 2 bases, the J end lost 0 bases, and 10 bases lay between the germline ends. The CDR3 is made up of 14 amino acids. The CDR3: CAWSRDSSNYGYTF. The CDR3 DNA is TGTGCCTGGAGTAGAGACAGTTCTAACTATGGCTACACCTTC.

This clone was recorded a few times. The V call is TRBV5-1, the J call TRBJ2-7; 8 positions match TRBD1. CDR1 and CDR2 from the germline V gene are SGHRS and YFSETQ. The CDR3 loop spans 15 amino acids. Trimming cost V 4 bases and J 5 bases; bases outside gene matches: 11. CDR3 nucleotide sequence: TGCGCCAGCAGCGCCGGACAGGGCAACCCCCACGAGCAGTACTTC. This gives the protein CASSAGQGNPHEQYF.

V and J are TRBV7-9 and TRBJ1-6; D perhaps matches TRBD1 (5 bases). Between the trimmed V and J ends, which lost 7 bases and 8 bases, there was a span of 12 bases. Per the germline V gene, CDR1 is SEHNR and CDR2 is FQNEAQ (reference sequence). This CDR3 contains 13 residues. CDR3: CASTHRLDSPLHF. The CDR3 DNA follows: TGTGCCAGCACGCACAGGTTGGATTCACCCCTCCACTTT.

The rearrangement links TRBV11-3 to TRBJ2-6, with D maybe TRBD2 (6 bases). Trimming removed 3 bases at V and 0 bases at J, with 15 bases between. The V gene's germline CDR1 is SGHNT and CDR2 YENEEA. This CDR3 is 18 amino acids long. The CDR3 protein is CASSLLGTDTSGANVLTF. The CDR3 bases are TGTGCCAGCAGCTTGCTAGGGACTGACACCTCTGGGGCCAACGTCCTGACTTTC.

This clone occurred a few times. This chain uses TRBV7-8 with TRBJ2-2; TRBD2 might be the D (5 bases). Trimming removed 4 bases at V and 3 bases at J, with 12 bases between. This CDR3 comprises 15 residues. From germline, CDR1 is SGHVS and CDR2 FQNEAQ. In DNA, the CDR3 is TGTGCCAGCAGCTCGTACCGGGGTGACACCGGGGAGCTGTTTTTT. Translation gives CASSSYRGDTGELFF.

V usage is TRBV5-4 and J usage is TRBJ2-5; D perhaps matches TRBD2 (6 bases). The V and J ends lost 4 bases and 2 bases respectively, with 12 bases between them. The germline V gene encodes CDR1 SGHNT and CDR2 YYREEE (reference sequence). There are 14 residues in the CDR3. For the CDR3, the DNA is TGTGCCAGCAGCACCTGGGACTGGCAAGAGACCCAGTACTTC. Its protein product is CASSTWDWQETQYF.

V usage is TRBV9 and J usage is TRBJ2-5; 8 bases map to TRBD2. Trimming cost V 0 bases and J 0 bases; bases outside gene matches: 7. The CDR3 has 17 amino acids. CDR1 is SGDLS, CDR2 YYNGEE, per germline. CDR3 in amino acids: CASSVGLSGGYQETQYF. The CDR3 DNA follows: TGTGCCAGCAGCGTAGGGCTCTCGGGGGGGTACCAAGAGACCCAGTACTTC.

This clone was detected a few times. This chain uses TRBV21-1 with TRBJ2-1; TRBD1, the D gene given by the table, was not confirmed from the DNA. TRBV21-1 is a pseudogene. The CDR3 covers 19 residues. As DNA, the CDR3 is TGTGCCAGCAGCATGGAGGGACAGGGGCATCCCCTCTCCTACAATGAGCAGTTCTTC. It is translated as CASSMEGQGHPLSYNEQFF.

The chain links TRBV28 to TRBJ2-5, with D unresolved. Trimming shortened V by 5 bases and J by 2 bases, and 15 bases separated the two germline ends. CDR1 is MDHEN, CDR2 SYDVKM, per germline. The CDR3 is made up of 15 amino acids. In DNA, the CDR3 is TGTGCCAGCAGTATTCCCCCGGGCGGTCAAGAGACCCAGTACTTC. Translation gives CASSIPPGGQETQYF.

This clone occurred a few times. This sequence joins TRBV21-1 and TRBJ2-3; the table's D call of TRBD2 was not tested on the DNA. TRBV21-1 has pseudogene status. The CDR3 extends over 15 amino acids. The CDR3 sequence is CASSKRKLAADTQYF. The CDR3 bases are TGTGCCAGCAGCAAACGGAAACTAGCAGCAGATACGCAGTATTTT.

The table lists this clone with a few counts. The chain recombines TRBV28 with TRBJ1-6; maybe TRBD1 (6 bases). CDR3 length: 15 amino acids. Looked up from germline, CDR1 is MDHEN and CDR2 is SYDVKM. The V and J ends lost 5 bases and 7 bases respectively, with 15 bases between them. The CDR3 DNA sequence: TGTGCCAGCAGTCCCTCGGGGGCGGCGAATTCACCCCTCCACTTT. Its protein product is CASSPSGAANSPLHF. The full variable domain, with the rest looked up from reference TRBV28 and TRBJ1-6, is DVKVTQSSRYLVKRTGEKVFLECVQDMDHENMFWYRQDPGLGLRLIYFSYDVKMKEKGDIPEGYSVSREKKERFSLILESASTNQTSMYLCASSPSGAANSPLHFGNGTRLTVT.

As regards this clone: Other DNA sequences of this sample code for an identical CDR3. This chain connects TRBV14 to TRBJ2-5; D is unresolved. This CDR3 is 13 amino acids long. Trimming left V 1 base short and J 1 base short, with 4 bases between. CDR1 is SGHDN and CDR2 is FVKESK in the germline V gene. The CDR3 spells CASSQVGQETQYF. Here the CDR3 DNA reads TGTGCCAGCAGCCAAGTGGGCCAAGAGACCCAGTACTTC. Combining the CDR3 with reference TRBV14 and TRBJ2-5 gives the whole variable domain EAGVTQFPSHSVIEKGQTVTLRCDPISGHDNLYWYRRVMGKEIKFLLHFVKESKQDESGMPNNRFLAERTGGTYSTLKVQPAELEDSGVYFCASSQVGQETQYFGPGTRLLVL.

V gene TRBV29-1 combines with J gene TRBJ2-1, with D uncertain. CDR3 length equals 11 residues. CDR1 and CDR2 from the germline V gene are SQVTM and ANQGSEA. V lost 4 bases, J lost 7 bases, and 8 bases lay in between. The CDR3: CSVAQTNEQFF. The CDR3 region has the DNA TGCAGCGTTGCACAGACGAATGAGCAGTTCTTC.

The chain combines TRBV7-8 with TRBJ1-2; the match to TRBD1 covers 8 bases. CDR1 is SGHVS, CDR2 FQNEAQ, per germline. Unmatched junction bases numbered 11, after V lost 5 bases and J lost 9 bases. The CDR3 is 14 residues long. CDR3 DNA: TGTGCCAGCAGCCGCACCGACAGGGGAAGAAGCTACACCTTC. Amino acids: CASSRTDRGRSYTF.

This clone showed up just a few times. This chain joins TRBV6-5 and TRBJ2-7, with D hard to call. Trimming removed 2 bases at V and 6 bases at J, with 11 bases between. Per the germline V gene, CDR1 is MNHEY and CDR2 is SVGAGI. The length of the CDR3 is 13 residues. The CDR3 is CASSYGKGFEQYF. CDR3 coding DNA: TGTGCCAGCAGTTACGGGAAGGGATTCGAGCAGTACTTC.

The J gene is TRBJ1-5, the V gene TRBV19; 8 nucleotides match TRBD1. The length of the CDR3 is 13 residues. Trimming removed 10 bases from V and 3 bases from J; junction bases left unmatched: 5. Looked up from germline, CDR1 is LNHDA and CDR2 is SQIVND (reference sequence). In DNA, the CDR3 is TGTGCCATTGGACAGGGCGACAATCAGCCCCAGCATTTT. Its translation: CAIGQGDNQPQHF.

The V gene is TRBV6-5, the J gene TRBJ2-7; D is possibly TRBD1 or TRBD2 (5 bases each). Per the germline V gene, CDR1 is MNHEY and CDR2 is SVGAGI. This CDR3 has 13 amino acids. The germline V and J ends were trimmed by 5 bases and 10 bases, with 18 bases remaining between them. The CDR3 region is CASSTRDAATQYF. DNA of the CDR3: TGTGCCAGCAGTACCCGGGACGCAGCTACACAGTACTTC.

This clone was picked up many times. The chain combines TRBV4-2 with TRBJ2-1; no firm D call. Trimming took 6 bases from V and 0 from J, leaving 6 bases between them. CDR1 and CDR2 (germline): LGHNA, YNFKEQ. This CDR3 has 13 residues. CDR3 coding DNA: TGTGCCAGCAGATCCGGCTCCTACAATGAGCAGTTCTTC. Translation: CASRSGSYNEQFF.

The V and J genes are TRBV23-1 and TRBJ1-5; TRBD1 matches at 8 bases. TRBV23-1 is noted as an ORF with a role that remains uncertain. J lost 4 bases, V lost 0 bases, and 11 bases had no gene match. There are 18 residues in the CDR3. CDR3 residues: CASSQSHLWTGPNQPQHF. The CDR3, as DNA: TGCGCCAGCAGTCAATCGCACCTCTGGACAGGGCCGAATCAGCCCCAGCATTTT.

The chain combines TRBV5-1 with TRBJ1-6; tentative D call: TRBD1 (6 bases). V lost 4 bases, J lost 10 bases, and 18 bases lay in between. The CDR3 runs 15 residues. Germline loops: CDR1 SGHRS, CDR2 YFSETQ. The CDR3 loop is CASSMAQGSDSPLHF. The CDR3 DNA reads TGCGCCAGCAGCATGGCTCAGGGGTCAGACTCACCCCTCCACTTT.

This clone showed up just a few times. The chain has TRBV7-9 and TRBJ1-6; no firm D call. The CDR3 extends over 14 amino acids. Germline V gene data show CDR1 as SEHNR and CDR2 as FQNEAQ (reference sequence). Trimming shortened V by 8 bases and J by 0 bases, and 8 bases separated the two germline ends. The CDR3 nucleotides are TGTGCCAGCGCCCCCAGCTCCTATAATTCACCCCTCCACTTT. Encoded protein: CASAPSSYNSPLHF. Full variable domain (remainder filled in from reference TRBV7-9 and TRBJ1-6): DTGVSQNPRHKITKRGQNVTFRCDPISEHNRLYWYRQTLGQGPEFLTYFQNEAQLEKSRLLSDRFSAERPKGSFSTLEIQRTEQGDSAMYLCASAPSSYNSPLHFGNGTRLTVT.